This T cell receptor beta chain emerged from a study of identical twins. TCRdb used MiXCR to reprocess the 5' RACE reads, holding one entry per CDR3 protein. The sample lists around 570,000 distinct CDR3 sequences; 9.6% were seen once. This clonotype was observed a few times. This sample was shared with a second study, whose subject was yellow fever vaccine responses in identical twins.

This TCR derives from a woman between 18 and 30 years old in good health. The sequenced sample was PBMCs.

In DNA form, the CDR3 reads TGCGCCAGCAGCCCCGATCCGCCAGCGTCAGATACGCAGTATTTT. Its protein product is CASSPDPPASDTQYF. The chain recombines TRBV4-3 with TRBJ2-3, with D unclear. The CDR3 extends over 15 amino acids. Per the germline V gene, CDR1 is LGHNA and CDR2 is YSLEER. Trimming cost V 4 bases and J 4 bases, with 15 bases left between them.